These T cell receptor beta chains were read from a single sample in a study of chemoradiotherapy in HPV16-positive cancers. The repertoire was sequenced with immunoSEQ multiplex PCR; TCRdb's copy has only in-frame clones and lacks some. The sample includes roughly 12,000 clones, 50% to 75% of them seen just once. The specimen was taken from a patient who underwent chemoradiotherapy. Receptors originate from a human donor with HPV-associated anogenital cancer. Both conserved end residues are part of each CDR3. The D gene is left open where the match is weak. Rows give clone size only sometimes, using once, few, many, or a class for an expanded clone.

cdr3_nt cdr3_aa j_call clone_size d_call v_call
TGCGCCAGCAGCCAACGGGACAGGGGTCTACAAGAGACCCAGTACTTC CASSQRDRGLQETQYF TRBJ2-5 NA TRBD1 TRBV4-3
TGTGCCAGCATCACATGGGGGGTCCGGTATGGCTACACCTTC CASITWGVRYGYTF TRBJ1-2 NA NA TRBV5-6
TGTGCCAGCTTAAGCGGGGGTACGAACACCGGGGAGCTGTTTTTT CASLSGGTNTGELFF TRBJ2-2 NA TRBD2 TRBV4-2
TGTGCCTGGAGTCCGAAGACAGGGGCAAACACTGAAGCTTTCTTT CAWSPKTGANTEAFF TRBJ1-1 NA TRBD1 TRBV30
TGTGCCAGCAGCCACAGGGAATGGGTCGAGACTGAAGCTTTCTTT CASSHREWVETEAFF TRBJ1-1 once NA TRBV11-3
TGTGCCAGCACCCCAGGGTCGTGGGAGAGTAGGACAGATACGCAGTATTTT CASTPGSWESRTDTQYF TRBJ2-3 once NA TRBV11-2
TGCGCCAGCAGCTTGGCACCAGCAGACCAAGAGACCCAGTACTTC CASSLAPADQETQYF TRBJ2-5 NA NA TRBV5-1
TGTGCCACCCGACAGGCACTCAATCAGCCCCAGCATTTT CATRQALNQPQHF TRBJ1-5 NA NA TRBV10-3
TGTGCCAGCTCACCACTGGGGGGGAGAGGCAATGAGCAGTTCTTC CASSPLGGRGNEQFF TRBJ2-1 once TRBD2 TRBV18
TGTGCCAGCAGCTTAGCGGAGGGCTATGGCTACACCTTC CASSLAEGYGYTF TRBJ1-2 few NA TRBV7-9
TGTGCCAGCAGCCTGTATGAACAGGGAAACTATGGCTACACCTTC CASSLYEQGNYGYTF TRBJ1-2 once NA TRBV5-6
TGTGCCAGCAGCTTTTATTCTGGCGGGAGGACAGATACGCAGTATTTT CASSFYSGGRTDTQYF TRBJ2-3 few TRBD2 TRBV7-2
TGTGCCAGCAGCACGGGCCTCCTTCGGGACACCGGGGAGCTGTTTTTT CASSTGLLRDTGELFF TRBJ2-2 NA NA TRBV7-6
TGCGCCAGCAGCGCGGGACTAGCGGGGGCCACAGATACGCAGTATTTT CASSAGLAGATDTQYF TRBJ2-3 NA TRBD2 TRBV5-1
TGTGCCAGCAGTTTCAGCAACGGACAGGGGGACGACTATGGCTACACCTTC CASSFSNGQGDDYGYTF TRBJ1-2 NA TRBD1 TRBV28
TGTGCCAGCAGCTTATCCGGGGCCTATGGCTACACCTTC CASSLSGAYGYTF TRBJ1-2 NA NA TRBV7-9
TGTGCCAGCAGCGCTGGGGACAGGGGCTCCGCAGATACGCAGTATTTT CASSAGDRGSADTQYF TRBJ2-3 NA TRBD1 TRBV9
TGTGCCAGCAGCTTAGGGGGGTTGGGCGGGGAGCTGTTTTTT CASSLGGLGGELFF TRBJ2-2 NA NA TRBV11-3
TGTGCCAGCAGTGCCCTTCAGGGGGCAAACGGGGAGCTGTTTTTT CASSALQGANGELFF TRBJ2-2 NA TRBD1 TRBV6-4
TGTGCCATTACCGGGACAAACTCTGGAAACACCATATATTTT CAITGTNSGNTIYF TRBJ1-3 NA NA TRBV6-1
TGTGCCAGCTCCCTCCTCCCGGGACAGGGGGCTTCCGAGCAGTACTTC CASSLLPGQGASEQYF TRBJ2-7 few TRBD1 TRBV18
TGTGCCAGCACGGGGGGGAGCCCGGCCCCCTACAATGAGCAGTTCTTC CASTGGSPAPYNEQFF TRBJ2-1 NA TRBD2 TRBV11-3
TGCGCCAGCAGCTTGGGTCAGGCTTCTTTCGGGTCTAATGAAAAACTGTTTTTT CASSLGQASFGSNEKLFF TRBJ1-4 NA NA TRBV5-1
TGTGCCAGCAGTGAACTAGCGGAGAGCAACAATGAGCAGTTCTTC CASSELAESNNEQFF TRBJ2-1 NA TRBD2 TRBV2
TGTGCCAGCAGTGAGGCGGGAGGACCCGGTAATGAGCAGTTCTTC CASSEAGGPGNEQFF TRBJ2-1 once TRBD2 TRBV2
TGCGCCAGCAGTCCAGCACTAGCGGGAGCCAGCTCCTACGAGCAGTACTTC CASSPALAGASSYEQYF TRBJ2-7 NA TRBD2 TRBV4-1
TGTGCCAGCAGCAAGACGTACGGGACTACTAATGAAAAACTGTTTTTT CASSKTYGTTNEKLFF TRBJ1-4 NA NA TRBV7-2
TGTGCTAGCAGCGCCGCCCGACTAGCGGGAGAGTACAATGAGCAGTTCTTC CASSAARLAGEYNEQFF TRBJ2-1 NA TRBD2 TRBV7-7
TGCGCCAGCAGCTTGGGAGGGGGCAACCCCGGCAGTGAAGCTTTCTTT CASSLGGGNPGSEAFF TRBJ1-1 NA TRBD1 TRBV5-1
TGTGCCACCAGCATCCGGACAGGGGCGTATGGCTACACCTTC CATSIRTGAYGYTF TRBJ1-2 few TRBD1 TRBV15
TGTGCCAGTAGCCGGGTCATCACTGAAGCTTTCTTT CASSRVITEAFF TRBJ1-1 NA NA TRBV19
TGTGCTAGCAGCTTAGCGATTCACACTGAAGCTTTCTTT CASSLAIHTEAFF TRBJ1-1 NA NA TRBV7-7
TGTGCCAGTAGTATAAAGGAGACAGGGGCGATCTTC CASSIKETGAIF TRBJ2-1 NA TRBD1 TRBV19
TGTGCCAGCAGTTTAGGCAGGGCCGCTAACTATGGCTACACCTTC CASSLGRAANYGYTF TRBJ1-2 few NA TRBV27
TGTGCCATCAGTGATAATCGGGTGAGCGGCTACACCTTC CAISDNRVSGYTF TRBJ1-2 NA NA TRBV10-3
TGCGCCAGCAGCTTACCGGGACACCCCTCGACTGAAGCTTTCTTT CASSLPGHPSTEAFF TRBJ1-1 NA NA TRBV5-1
TGTGCCAGCAGCCGAGACAGCCGGTACGAGCAGTACTTC CASSRDSRYEQYF TRBJ2-7 NA NA TRBV14
TGCGCCAGCAGCTTGGCCGGAGGGGGGAATACCTACGAGCAGTACTTC CASSLAGGGNTYEQYF TRBJ2-7 NA NA TRBV5-1
TGTGCCAGCAGCTTAGGTGGAACAGATACGCAGTATTTT CASSLGGTDTQYF TRBJ2-3 NA NA TRBV11-2
TGTGCCAGCAGTGAATCGGCCTTTGGCTACACCTTC CASSESAFGYTF TRBJ1-2 few NA TRBV6-1
TGTGCCACCCGGCCCACGGCCCTAAAGGAAAAACTGTTTTTT CATRPTALKEKLFF TRBJ1-4 NA NA TRBV19
TGTGCCAGCAAGCGCGAAGGGGATACGCAGTATTTT CASKREGDTQYF TRBJ2-3 few NA TRBV2